This T cell receptor beta chain was documented in a study of Ad26.COV2.S vaccination and SARS-CoV-2 variants. Overall study: Into the muscle, Ad26.COV2.S was dosed once or twice, 56 days apart.

Noted treatment: roughly 18 received Ad26.COV2.S at low or high dose, single or two shots; roughly five received placebo; per-sample allocation not given. Collection of samples fell on day 63 after the first vaccine or placebo injection. The CDR3 sequence is 14 residues long. Trimming pared 6 bases from V and 1 base from J, leaving 12 bases between. Germline V gives CDR1 MNHEY, CDR2 SVGEGT. Clones were sequenced by immunoSEQ multiplex PCR, and TCRdb holds only the in-frame ones, with some missing. The sample yields under 500,000 clones, about 90% seen once. The receptor's source is a person aged 18 to 59 who received the Ad26.COV2.S COVID-19 vaccine or a placebo. Here the sequenced sample was peripheral blood, taken in a trial of Ad26.COV2.S vaccine versus placebo. This chain uses TRBV6-2 or TRBV6-3 with TRBJ1-2, with D possibly being TRBD1 (5 bases). In nucleotides, the CDR3 is TGTGCCAGCAGCACGACAGAAGGTAACTATGGCTACACCTTC. Encoded protein: CASSTTEGNYGYTF.